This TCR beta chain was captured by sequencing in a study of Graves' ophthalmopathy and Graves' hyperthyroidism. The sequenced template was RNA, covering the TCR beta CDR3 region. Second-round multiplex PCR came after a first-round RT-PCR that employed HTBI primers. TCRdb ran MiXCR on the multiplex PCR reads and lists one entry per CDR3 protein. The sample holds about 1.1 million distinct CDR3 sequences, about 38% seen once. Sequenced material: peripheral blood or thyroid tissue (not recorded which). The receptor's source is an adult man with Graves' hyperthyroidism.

The CDR3 sequence is CASSRQQVATGGLYGYTF. CDR3 nucleotide sequence: TGTGCCAGCAGTCGACAGCAGGTAGCCACCGGGGGCCTCTATGGCTACACCTTC. The V call is TRBV25-1, the J call TRBJ1-2, with a weak D call TRBD1 (6 bases). V was clipped by 5 bases and J by 4 bases, with 26 bases between them. The germline CDR1 and CDR2 sequences are MGHDK and SYGVNS. CDR3 length: 18 residues.